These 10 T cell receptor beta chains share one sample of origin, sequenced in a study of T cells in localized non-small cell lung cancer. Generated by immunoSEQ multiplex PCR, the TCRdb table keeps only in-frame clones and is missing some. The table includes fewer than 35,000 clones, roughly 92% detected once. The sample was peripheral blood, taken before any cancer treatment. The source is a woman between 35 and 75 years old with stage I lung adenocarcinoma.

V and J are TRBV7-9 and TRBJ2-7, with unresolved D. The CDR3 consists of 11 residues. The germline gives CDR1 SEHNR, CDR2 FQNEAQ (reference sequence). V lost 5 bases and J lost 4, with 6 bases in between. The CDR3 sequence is CASSRDYEQYF. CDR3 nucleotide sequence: TGTGCCAGCAGCCGCGATTACGAGCAGTACTTC.

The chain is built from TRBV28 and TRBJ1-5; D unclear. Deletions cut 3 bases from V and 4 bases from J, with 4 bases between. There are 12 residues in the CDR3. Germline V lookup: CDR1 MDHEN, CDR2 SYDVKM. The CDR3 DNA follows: TGTGCCAGCAGTTTTGTTAATCAGCCCCAGCATTTT. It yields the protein CASSFVNQPQHF.

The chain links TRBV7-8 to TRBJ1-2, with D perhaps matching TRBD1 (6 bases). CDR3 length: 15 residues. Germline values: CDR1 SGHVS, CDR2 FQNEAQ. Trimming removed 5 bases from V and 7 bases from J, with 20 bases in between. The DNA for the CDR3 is TGTGCCAGCAGCGAACAGGGAGATTCGCGGGGTGGCTACACCTTC. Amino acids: CASSEQGDSRGGYTF.

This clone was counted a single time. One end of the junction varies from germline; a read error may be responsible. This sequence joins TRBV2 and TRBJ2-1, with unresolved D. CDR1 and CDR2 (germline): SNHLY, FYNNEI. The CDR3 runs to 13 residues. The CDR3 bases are TGTGCCAGCAGTGAAGCGCTGTCACTGATAAGCCTCTTC. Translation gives CASSEALSLISLF.

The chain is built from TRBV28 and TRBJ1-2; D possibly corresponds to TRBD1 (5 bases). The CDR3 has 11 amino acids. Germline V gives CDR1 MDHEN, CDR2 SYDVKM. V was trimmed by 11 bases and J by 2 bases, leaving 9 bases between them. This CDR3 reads CASRVNYGYTF. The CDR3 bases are TGTGCCTCCAGGGTGAACTATGGCTACACCTTC.

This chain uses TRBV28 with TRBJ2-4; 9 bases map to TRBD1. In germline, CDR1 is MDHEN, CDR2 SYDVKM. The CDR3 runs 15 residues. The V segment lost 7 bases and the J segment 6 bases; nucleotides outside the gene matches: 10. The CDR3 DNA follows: TGTGCCAGCAAGCGGGACAGGGTTGAGGGAAACATTCAGTACTTC. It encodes CASKRDRVEGNIQYF.

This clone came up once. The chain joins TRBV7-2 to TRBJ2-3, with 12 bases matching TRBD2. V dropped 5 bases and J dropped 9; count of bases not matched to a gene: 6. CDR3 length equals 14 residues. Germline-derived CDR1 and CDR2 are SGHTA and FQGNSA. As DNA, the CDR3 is TGTGCCAGCAGCACGACTAGCGGGAGATACACGCAGTATTTT. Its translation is CASSTTSGRYTQYF.

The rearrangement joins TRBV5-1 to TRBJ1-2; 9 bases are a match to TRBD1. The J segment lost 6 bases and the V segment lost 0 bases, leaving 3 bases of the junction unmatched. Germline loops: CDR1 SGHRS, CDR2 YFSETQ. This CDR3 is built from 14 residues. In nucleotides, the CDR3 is TGCGCCAGCAGCTTGGAGGGGACAGGGAATGGCTACACCTTC. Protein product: CASSLEGTGNGYTF.

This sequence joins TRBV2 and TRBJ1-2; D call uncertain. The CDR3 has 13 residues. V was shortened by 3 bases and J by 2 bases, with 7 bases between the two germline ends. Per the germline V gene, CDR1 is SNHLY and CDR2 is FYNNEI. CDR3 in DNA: TGTGCCAGCAGTGATCGGCAGAACTATGGCTACACCTTC. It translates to CASSDRQNYGYTF.

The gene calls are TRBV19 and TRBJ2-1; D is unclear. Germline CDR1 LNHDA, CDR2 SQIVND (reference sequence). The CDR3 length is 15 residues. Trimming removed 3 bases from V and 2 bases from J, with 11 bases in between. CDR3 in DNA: TGTGCCAGTAGTATGAAGGGCAGCACCTACAATGAGCAGTTCTTC. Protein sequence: CASSMKGSTYNEQFF.